This T cell receptor (beta chain) was captured in a study of cytotoxic CD8 clonotypes in ibrutinib-treated CLL. Across the whole study: Among responders, roughly 25 were partial and 2 complete; after median 68 months, approximately 15 stayed remitted and some 12 progressed.

Libraries were prepared by immunoSEQ multiplex PCR; TCRdb keeps only in-frame clonotypes and omits some of them. Of about 300,000 clones in the sample, more than 70% are singletons; the top ten hold about 5%. This clone was recorded once. The clonotype was recovered from a human donor with chronic lymphocytic leukemia. The sequenced sample was PBMCs, obtained at disease progression, from a patient treated with ibrutinib.

CDR3 protein: CASSRRQGANTEAFF. The CDR3 region has the DNA TGTGCCAGTAGTCGCCGACAGGGGGCGAACACTGAAGCTTTCTTT. The chain employs TRBV19 and TRBJ1-1; 10 bases match TRBD1. Unmatched junction bases numbered 4, after V lost 5 bases and J lost 1 base. The CDR3 extends over 15 amino acids. Germline-derived CDR1 and CDR2 are LNHDA and SQIVND (reference sequence). Drawing the rest from reference TRBV19 and TRBJ1-1, the complete variable domain is DGGITQSPKYLFRKEGQNVTLSCEQNLNHDAMYWYRQDPGQGLRLIYYSQIVNDFQKGDIAEGYSVSREKKESFPLTVTSAQKNPTAFYLCASSRRQGANTEAFFGQGTRLTVV.